The present entry profiles one T cell receptor (beta chain) with its context. Its antigen has not been determined. Base qualities are not recorded, but no much larger clone differs from it by a single base. These data belong to a study of siplizumab effects on memory and regulatory T cells (dated by TCRdb to the late 2010s). For the wider study: The study examined how the anti-CD2 antibody siplizumab affects alloreactive T-cell subsets in allogeneic mixed lymphocyte reactions built from human PBMCs. The paper as a whole reports these results and caveats: In reactions with siplizumab, an average of approximately 69% of mappable alloreactive CD4+ clones were Treg-derived, compared with 25% to 30% in control reactions. Siplizumab significantly reduced the cumulative frequency of alloreactive sequences traceable to unstimulated CD4+ memory T cells. The suppressive function of proliferating Tregs from siplizumab cultures was not functionally confirmed. Because sequences at frequencies below about 10^-5 were poorly captured, only a minor fraction of alloreactive clones could be mapped back to unstimulated subsets. A naive or memory phenotype could not be assigned to roughly 80-97% of proliferating CD4+ or CD8+ clones. Unstimulated naive T cells appeared more diverse than memory T cells, and naive cells seemed to contribute substantially to the alloresponse.

Libraries were prepared through the immunoSEQ multiplex PCR assay. Each sample had roughly 90,000 TCR templates assayed by the deep sequencing platform. Genomic DNA extracted from sorted T cells was used for TCRbeta CDR3 sequencing. The paper's data handling went like this. Clonal analysis of TCRbeta CDR3 data was done in the R programming language. Comparing unstimulated samples against CFSE-low samples taken after the reaction was how alloreactive CD4+ and CD8+ clones were defined. Regulatory or non-regulatory origin of alloreactive CD4+ clones was assigned by matching sequences to the sorted unstimulated Treg and non-Treg repertoires. What TCRdb holds here is the immuneACCESS table cut down to in-frame rearrangements. Part of the clones is not present; checked against another copy, under half of the missing clones reflect an unresolved V gene, and the others are unexplained. Clone size and V and J calls were adopted from that table, with D and trimming inferred from the DNA. The sample includes about 40,000 clones, with more than 70% observed a single time. The top ten constitute about 0.25% of the sample.

In addition, sequencing in three donor pairs included unstimulated CD8+ effector memory subsets alongside CD4+ naive, CD8+ naive, CD8+ TEMRA and CD4+ memory subsets. Sorted unstimulated T cells and proliferating T cells recovered from mixed lymphocyte reactions underwent TCRbeta CDR3 sequencing. Fresh whole blood from roughly 10 HLA-typed healthy donors was used to isolate PBMCs. Trimming takes 4 bases off V and 7 bases off J; junction bases not matched to a gene: 9. The CDR3 covers 15 residues, taking in both the cysteine and the phenylalanine. The DNA shown is the 45-base CDR3, in frame from base 1. CDR1 and CDR2 are drawn from the germline V gene: MNHEY, SVGAGI.

The TCR was taken from a human donor in good health. In this chain, TRBV6-5 is recombined with TRBJ1-4; 7 bases in between match TRBD1. Sequences were obtained from naive CD4+ T cells sorted from blood. Explained via the paper, the cell subset or site label denotes: unstimulated naive T cells. The DNA sequence reads TGTGCCAGCAGTTCTCAACAGGGGTTTTTTGAAAAACTGTTTTTT. It is translated as CASSSQQGFFEKLFF.